Sequencing of this TCR beta chain was carried out in a study of T-cell memory formation after mild COVID-19. TCRdb re-analysed the 5' RACE reads in MiXCR, keeping a single row per CDR3 protein. The sample has about 250,000 distinct CDR3 sequences; roughly 15% are singletons. Unmatched junction bases numbered 7, after V lost 5 bases and J lost 1 base. CDR3 size: 14 residues. Germline loops: CDR1 DFQATT, CDR2 SNEGSKA (reference sequence). This clonotype appeared a few times. The sequence was obtained from an adult woman who had mild COVID-19 (a few samples of this study predate the infection). Cell type and time point are not known. The V and J genes are TRBV20-1 and TRBJ1-1; 7 nucleotides match TRBD1. The material sequenced was PBMCs or a T cell subset sorted from them (not recorded which). The CDR3 protein is CSAPPGQWNTEAFF. CDR3 bases: TGCAGTGCTCCCCCGGGACAGTGGAACACTGAAGCTTTCTTT.